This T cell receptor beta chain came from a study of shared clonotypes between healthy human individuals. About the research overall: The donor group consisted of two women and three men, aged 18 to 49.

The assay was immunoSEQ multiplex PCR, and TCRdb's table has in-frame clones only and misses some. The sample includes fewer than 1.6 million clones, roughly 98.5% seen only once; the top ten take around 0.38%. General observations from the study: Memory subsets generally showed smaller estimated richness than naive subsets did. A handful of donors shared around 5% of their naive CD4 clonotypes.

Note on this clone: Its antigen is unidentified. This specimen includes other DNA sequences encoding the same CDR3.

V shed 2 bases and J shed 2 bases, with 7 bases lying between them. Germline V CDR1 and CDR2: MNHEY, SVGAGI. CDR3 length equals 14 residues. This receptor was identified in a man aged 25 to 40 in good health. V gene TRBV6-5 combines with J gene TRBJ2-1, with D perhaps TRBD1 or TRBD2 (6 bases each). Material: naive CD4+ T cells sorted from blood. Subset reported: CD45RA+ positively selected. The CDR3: CASSYRGPYNEQFF. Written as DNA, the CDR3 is TGTGCCAGCAGTTACCGGGGGCCCTACAATGAGCAGTTCTTC.